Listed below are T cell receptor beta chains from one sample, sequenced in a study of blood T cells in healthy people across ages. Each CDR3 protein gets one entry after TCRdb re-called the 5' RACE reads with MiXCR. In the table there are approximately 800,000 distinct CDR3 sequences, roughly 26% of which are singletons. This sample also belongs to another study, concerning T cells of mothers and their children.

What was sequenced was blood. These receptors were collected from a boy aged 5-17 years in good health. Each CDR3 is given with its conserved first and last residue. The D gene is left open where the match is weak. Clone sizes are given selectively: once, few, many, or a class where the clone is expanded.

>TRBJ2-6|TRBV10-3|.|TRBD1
TGTGCCATCAGTGAGCCGGGGTATGACAGGGGGACTTCTGGGGCCAACGTCCTGACTTTC
CAISEPGYDRGTSGANVLTF
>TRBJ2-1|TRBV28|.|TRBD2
TGTGCCAGCAGCTTAAGCGGGACCAGTGAGCAGTTCTTC
CASSLSGTSEQFF
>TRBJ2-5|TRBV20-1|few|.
TGCAGTGCTCAACTTCGCGGTGAGACCCAGTACTTC
CSAQLRGETQYF
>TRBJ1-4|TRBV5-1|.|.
TGCGCCAGCAGCCCGACAGTTAATGAAAAACTGTTTTTT
CASSPTVNEKLFF
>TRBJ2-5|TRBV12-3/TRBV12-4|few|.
TGTGCCAGCAGTCCTACCTCGGCGGCCCAGTACTTC
CASSPTSAAQYF
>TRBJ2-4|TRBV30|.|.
TGTGCCTGGAGTGTTGGGGGTCAGGCAAACATTCAGTACTTC
CAWSVGGQANIQYF
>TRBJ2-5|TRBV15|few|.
TGTGCCACCAGCAGAGACCCTAGGGATTCGGAGACCCAGTACTTC
CATSRDPRDSETQYF
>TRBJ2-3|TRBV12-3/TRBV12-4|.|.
TGTGCCAGCAGTTTACAAGCAAGTAGCCGGTATTTT
CASSLQASSRYF
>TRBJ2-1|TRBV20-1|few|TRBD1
TGCAGTGCCTTCCGGGACAGTAACAATGAGCAGTTCTTC
CSAFRDSNNEQFF
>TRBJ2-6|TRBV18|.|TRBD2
TGTGCCAGCTCACCGTCGGGGGGCTCTGGGGCCAACGTCCTGACTTTC
CASSPSGGSGANVLTF
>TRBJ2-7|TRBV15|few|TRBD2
TGTGCCACCAGCAGAGGGGGGGGTAACTACGAGCAGTACTTC
CATSRGGGNYEQYF
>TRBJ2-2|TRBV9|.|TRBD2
TGTGCCAGCAAGGGACTAGCGGACACCGGGGAGCTGTTTTTT
CASKGLADTGELFF
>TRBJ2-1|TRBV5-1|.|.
TGCGCCAGCAGCTCGGGACTCCTTGTAAACAATGAGCAGTTCTTC
CASSSGLLVNNEQFF
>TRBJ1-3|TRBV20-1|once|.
TGCAGTGCTAGGGGGCACTCTGGAAACACCATATATTTT
CSARGHSGNTIYF
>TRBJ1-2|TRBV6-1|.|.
TGTGCCAGCAGTCCCGCCTTCGTAAATGGCTACACCTTC
CASSPAFVNGYTF
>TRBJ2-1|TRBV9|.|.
TGTGCCAGCAGCGCCGGGTGGGTCAATGAGCAGTTCTTC
CASSAGWVNEQFF
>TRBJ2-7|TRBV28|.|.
TGTGCCAGCAGTCTACCCGGGACACAGGCCTACGAGCAGTACTTC
CASSLPGTQAYEQYF
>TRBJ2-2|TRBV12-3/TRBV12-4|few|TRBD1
TGTGCCAGCAGAAACGCCGGGACAGGGGGAGTAACCGGGGAGCTGTTTTTT
CASRNAGTGGVTGELFF
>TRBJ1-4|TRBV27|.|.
TGTGCCAGCAGTTTGGCGGCAGGGCGGGAAAAACTGTTTTTT
CASSLAAGREKLFF
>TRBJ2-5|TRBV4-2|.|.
TGTGCCAGCAGCCAAGACGTTGACGGGACCCTTCTCCCAGAGACCCAGTACTTC
CASSQDVDGTLLPETQYF
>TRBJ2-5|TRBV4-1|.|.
TGCGCCAGCAGCCAGTGGCAGGGAGGTGTCGGTCTCGGGACCCAGTACTTC
CASSQWQGGVGLGTQYF
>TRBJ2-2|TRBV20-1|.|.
TGCAGTGCTAGACCGCAGGACAGGAACACCGGGGAGCTGTTTTTT
CSARPQDRNTGELFF
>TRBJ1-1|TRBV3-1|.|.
TGTGCCAGCAGCCTCTCCCGGGGCCAGAACACTGAAGCTTTCTTT
CASSLSRGQNTEAFF
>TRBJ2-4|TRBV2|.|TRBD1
TGTGCCAGCAGTCCCCGGGACAGGGTCGGGGACAAAAACATTCAGTACTTC
CASSPRDRVGDKNIQYF
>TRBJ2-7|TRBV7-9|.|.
TGTGCCAGCAGCTTAGCCCCCAGGGGAAGCTACGAGCAGTACTTC
CASSLAPRGSYEQYF
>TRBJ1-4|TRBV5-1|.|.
TGCGCCAGCAGCTTGGGGACAGTTAAGAGAACTAATGAAAAACTGTTTTTT
CASSLGTVKRTNEKLFF
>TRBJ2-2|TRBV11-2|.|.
TGTGCCAGCAGCTCTCAGGGGTTTACCGGGGAGCTGTTTTTT
CASSSQGFTGELFF
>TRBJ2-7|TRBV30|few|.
TGTGCCTGGAGTGGGCCGGATGGCCGACGGTACTTC
CAWSGPDGRRYF
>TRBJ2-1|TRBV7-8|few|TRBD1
TGTGCCAGCAGCGCCTCCGGGACAGGGGAATCCTACAATGAGCAGTTCTTC
CASSASGTGESYNEQFF
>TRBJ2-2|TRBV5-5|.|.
TGTGCCAGCAGCTTTCCGGGACTCCTAGGGGCTACCGGGGAGCTGTTTTTT
CASSFPGLLGATGELFF
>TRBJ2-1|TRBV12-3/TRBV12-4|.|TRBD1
TGTGCCAGCAGTCCAGGGGACAGCCCGACGAATGAGCAGTTCTTC
CASSPGDSPTNEQFF
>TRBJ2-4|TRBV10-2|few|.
TGCGCCAGCAGTGGGGACGATAGGGACATTCAGTACTTC
CASSGDDRDIQYF
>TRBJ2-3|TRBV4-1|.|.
TGCGCCAGCAGCCAATCGGGGCGGATTGACACAGATACGCAGTATTTT
CASSQSGRIDTDTQYF
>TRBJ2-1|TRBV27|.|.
TGTGCCAGCAGTTCCCCCGGGACCAGCTACAATGAGCAGTTCTTC
CASSSPGTSYNEQFF
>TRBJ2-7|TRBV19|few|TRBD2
TGTGCCAGTAGCCCCGGAGCGGGGGGGGCCTACGAGCAGTGCTTC
CASSPGAGGAYEQCF
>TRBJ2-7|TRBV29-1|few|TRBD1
TGCAGCGTTACACAGGGGCCTACCTACGAGCAGTACTTC
CSVTQGPTYEQYF
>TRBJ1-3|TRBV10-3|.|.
TGTGCCATCAGCCCGAGACGCGAAGCCTGGAACACCATATATTTT
CAISPRREAWNTIYF